The 10 T cell receptor beta chains in this list originate from one sample, sequenced in a study of blood T cell repertoires in COVID-19. Using immunoSEQ multiplex PCR, the repertoire was profiled, and TCRdb retains in-frame clones only, with some absent. The table has a few hundred thousand clones, around 80% seen once. Sequencing was done on a sample of peripheral blood. These receptors all come from a human donor in a cohort sampled during active COVID-19.

The V call is TRBV28, the J call TRBJ2-7, with TRBD2 identical over 14 bases. Trimming at V came to 4 bases and at J to 8 bases, leaving 10 bases not matched to a gene. CDR1 and CDR2 from the germline V gene are MDHEN and SYDVKM. The CDR3 has 16 residues. The CDR3 region is CASSSGLAGGPGKQYF. The CDR3 DNA sequence: TGTGCCAGCAGTTCCGGACTAGCGGGAGGCCCGGGAAAGCAGTACTTC.

The V gene is TRBV18, the J gene TRBJ1-4; D is unclear. The ends were cut back, 4 bases at V and 0 bases at J, with 12 bases in the middle. Germline V gene data show CDR1 as KGHSH and CDR2 as LQKENI. This CDR3 is built from 16 residues. CDR3 in amino acids: CASSRVSPATNEKLFF. The DNA of the CDR3 is TGTGCCAGCTCACGTGTAAGCCCTGCAACTAATGAAAAACTGTTTTTT. Together with reference TRBV18 and TRBJ1-4, the CDR3 gives the full variable domain: NAGVMQNPRHLVRRRGQEARLRCSPMKGHSHVYWYRQLPEEGLKFMVYLQKENIIDESGMPKERFSAEFPKEGPSILRIQQVVRGDSAAYFCASSRVSPATNEKLFFGSGTQLSVL.

This chain connects TRBV3-1 (or the pseudogene TRBV3-2) to TRBJ2-5; 11 bases line up with TRBD2. The germline V gene has CDR1 LGHDT and CDR2 YNNKEL (reference sequence). This CDR3 has 16 amino acids. The trim removed 4 bases at V and 2 bases at J, leaving 6 bases unmatched. This CDR3 is CASSRWTSGRQETQYF. The CDR3 DNA reads as TGTGCCAGCAGCCGCTGGACTAGCGGGCGGCAAGAGACCCAGTACTTC.

The V call is TRBV28, the J call TRBJ2-7, with no clear D. V was cut by 10 bases and J by 2 bases, with 18 bases left in between. The CDR3 contains 14 residues. CDR1 is MDHEN and CDR2 is SYDVKM in the germline V gene. CDR3 region: CATLREATPYEQYF. Written as DNA, the CDR3 is TGTGCCACCCTACGAGAAGCGACTCCCTACGAGCAGTACTTC.

This sequence joins TRBV19 and TRBJ2-1, with TRBD2 identical over 8 bases. CDR1 LNHDA and CDR2 SQIVND come from the germline V gene (reference sequence). The CDR3 runs to 17 residues. The V segment lost 6 bases and the J segment 0 bases; nucleotides outside the gene matches: 10. The CDR3, as DNA: TGTGCCAGTAGCCCATTAGCTACTAGCGGCTCCTACAATGAGCAGTTCTTC. It codes for CASSPLATSGSYNEQFF. Variable domain in full (rest from reference TRBV19 and TRBJ2-1): DGGITQSPKYLFRKEGQNVTLSCEQNLNHDAMYWYRQDPGQGLRLIYYSQIVNDFQKGDIAEGYSVSREKKESFPLTVTSAQKNPTAFYLCASSPLATSGSYNEQFFGPGTRLTVL.

A single count supports this clone. This chain connects TRBV10-3 to TRBJ2-1, with 7 bases matching TRBD2. From germline, CDR1 is ENHRY and CDR2 SYGVKD. The CDR3 length is 13 residues. Trimming took 10 bases from V and 3 from J; bases not matched to a gene: 6. This CDR3 is CATGTKLYNEQFF. The DNA for the CDR3 is TGTGCCACTGGGACTAAGCTCTACAATGAGCAGTTCTTC.

The chain has TRBV28 and TRBJ1-6, with D unresolved. The CDR3 sequence is 15 residues long. Germline CDR1 and CDR2: MDHEN and SYDVKM. Trimming removed 8 bases at V and 6 bases at J, with 17 bases between. The CDR3 reads CASSYRRRVNSPLHF. The CDR3 DNA is TGTGCCAGCTCATATCGCCGACGGGTTAATTCACCCCTCCACTTT.

This clone was observed a handful of times. The gene calls are TRBV4-2 and TRBJ1-2, with D perhaps matching TRBD1 (6 bases). In germline, CDR1 is LGHNA, CDR2 YNFKEQ. The CDR3 sequence is 15 residues long. The V end was cut by 1 base, the J end by 4 bases, with 13 bases between. The CDR3 region is CASSQAAGQTYGYTF. The DNA for the CDR3 is TGTGCCAGCAGCCAAGCTGCCGGACAGACCTATGGCTACACCTTC.

The CDR3 bases are TGTGCCAGCTCACCATTAGCCGGTAGCTCCTACGAGCAGTACTTC. Amino acid sequence: CASSPLAGSSYEQYF. The genes are TRBV18 and TRBJ2-7; D is undetermined. Germline CDR1 reads KGHSH; CDR2 reads LQKENI. V shed 2 bases and J shed 0 bases, with 11 bases lying between them. CDR3 size: 15 residues.

The rearrangement links TRBV6-1 to TRBJ1-1; TRBD1 aligns across 8 bases. The CDR3 length is 14 residues. Germline V CDR1 and CDR2: MNHNS, SASEGT. The V gene end was trimmed by 2 bases and the J gene end by 8 bases; junction bases not matched to a gene: 7. CDR3 coding DNA: TGTGCCAGCAGTGAATTTCCGACAGGGGCAGAAGCTTTCTTT. Encoded protein: CASSEFPTGAEAFF.